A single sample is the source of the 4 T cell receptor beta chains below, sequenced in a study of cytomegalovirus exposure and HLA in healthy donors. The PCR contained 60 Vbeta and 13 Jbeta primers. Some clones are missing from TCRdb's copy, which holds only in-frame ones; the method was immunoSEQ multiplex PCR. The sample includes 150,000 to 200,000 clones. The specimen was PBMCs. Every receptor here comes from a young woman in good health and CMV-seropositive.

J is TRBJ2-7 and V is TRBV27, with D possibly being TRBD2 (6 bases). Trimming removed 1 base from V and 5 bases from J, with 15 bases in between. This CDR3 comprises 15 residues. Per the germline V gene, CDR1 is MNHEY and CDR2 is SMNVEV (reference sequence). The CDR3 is CASSLLGGRGNEQYF. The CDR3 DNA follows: TGTGCCAGCAGTTTATTGGGCGGGCGGGGAAACGAGCAGTACTTC.

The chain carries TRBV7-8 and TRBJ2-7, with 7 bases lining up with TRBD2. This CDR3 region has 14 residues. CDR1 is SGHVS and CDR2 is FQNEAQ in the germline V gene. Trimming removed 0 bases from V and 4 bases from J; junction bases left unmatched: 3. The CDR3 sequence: CASSLAGGPYEQYF. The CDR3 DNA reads TGTGCCAGCAGCTTAGCGGGAGGGCCGTACGAGCAGTACTTC.

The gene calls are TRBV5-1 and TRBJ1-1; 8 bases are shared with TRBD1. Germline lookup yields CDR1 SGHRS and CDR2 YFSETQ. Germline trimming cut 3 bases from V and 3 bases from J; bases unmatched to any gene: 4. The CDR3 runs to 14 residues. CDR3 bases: TGCGCCAGCAGCTCGGACAGGGTTTACACTGAAGCTTTCTTT. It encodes CASSSDRVYTEAFF. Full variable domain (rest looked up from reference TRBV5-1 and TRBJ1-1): KAGVTQTPRYLIKTRGQQVTLSCSPISGHRSVSWYQQTPGQGLQFLFEYFSETQRNKGNFPGRFSGRQFSNSRSEMNVSTLELGDSALYLCASSSDRVYTEAFFGQGTRLTVV.

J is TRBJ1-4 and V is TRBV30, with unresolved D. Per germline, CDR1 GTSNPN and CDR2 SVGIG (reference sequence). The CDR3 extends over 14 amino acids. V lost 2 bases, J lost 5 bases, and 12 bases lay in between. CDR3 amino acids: CAWSPGSPNEKLFF. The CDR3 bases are TGTGCCTGGAGTCCGGGGTCCCCAAATGAAAAACTGTTTTTT.